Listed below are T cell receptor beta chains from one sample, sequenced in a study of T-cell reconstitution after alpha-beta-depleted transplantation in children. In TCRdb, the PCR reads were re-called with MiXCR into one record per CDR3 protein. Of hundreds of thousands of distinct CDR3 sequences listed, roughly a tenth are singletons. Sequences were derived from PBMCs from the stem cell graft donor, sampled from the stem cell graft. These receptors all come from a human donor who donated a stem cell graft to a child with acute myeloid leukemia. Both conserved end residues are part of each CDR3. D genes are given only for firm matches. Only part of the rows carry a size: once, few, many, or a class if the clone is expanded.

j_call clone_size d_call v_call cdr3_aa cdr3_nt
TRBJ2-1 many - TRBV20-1 CSALYNEQFF TGCAGTGCCCTTTACAATGAGCAGTTCTTC
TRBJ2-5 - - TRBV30 CAWSWPGQETQYF TGTGCCTGGAGTTGGCCGGGCCAAGAGACCCAGTACTTC
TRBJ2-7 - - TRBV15 CATSRGGGLPYEQYF TGTGCCACCAGCAGGGGAGGGGGACTCCCCTACGAGCAGTACTTC
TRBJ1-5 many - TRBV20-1 CSAGGKSNQPQHF TGCAGTGCCGGCGGGAAGAGCAATCAGCCCCAGCATTTT
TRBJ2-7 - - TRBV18 CASSLRQDAFYEQYF TGTGCCAGCTCACTTAGACAGGATGCCTTCTACGAGCAGTACTTC
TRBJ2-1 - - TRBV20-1 CSARGPGLADNEQFF TGCAGTGCTAGAGGGCCGGGCCTAGCAGACAATGAGCAGTTCTTC
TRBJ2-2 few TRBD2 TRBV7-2 CASRTRGTSQGGGELFF TGTGCCAGCAGAACCAGAGGGACTAGCCAAGGGGGCGGGGAGCTGTTTTTT
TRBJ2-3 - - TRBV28 CASSLRPPTQYF TGTGCCAGCAGTTTACGGCCACCTACGCAGTATTTT
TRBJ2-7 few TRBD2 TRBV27 CASSSYLASGRYEQYF TGTGCCAGCAGTTCCTACCTAGCTAGCGGGAGGTACGAGCAGTACTTC
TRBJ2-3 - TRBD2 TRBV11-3 CASSLGLAGTQYF TGTGCCAGCAGCCTGGGACTAGCGGGTACGCAGTATTTT
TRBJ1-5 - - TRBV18 CASSPPGDQPQHF TGTGCCAGCTCACCACCGGGGGATCAGCCCCAGCATTTT
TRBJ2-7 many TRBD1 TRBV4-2 CASSAQGGTGPTYEQYF TGTGCCAGCAGCGCCCAAGGTGGGACAGGGCCCACCTACGAGCAGTACTTC
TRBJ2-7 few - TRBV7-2 CASSLRNGPPYEQYF TGTGCCAGCAGCTTAAGAAACGGACCCCCCTACGAGCAGTACTTC
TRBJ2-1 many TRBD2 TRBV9 CASSESTSSEQFF TGTGCCAGCAGCGAATCGACTAGCAGTGAGCAGTTCTTC
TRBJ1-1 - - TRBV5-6 CASSPAFRNTEAFF TGTGCCAGCAGCCCGGCGTTCAGGAACACTGAAGCTTTCTTT
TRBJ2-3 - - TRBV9 CASLPQDLGGPDTQYF TGTGCCAGCCTACCCCAGGATTTGGGCGGCCCAGATACGCAGTATTTT
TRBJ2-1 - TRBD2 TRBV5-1 CASSLARGLAGGNEQFF TGCGCCAGCAGCTTGGCCCGGGGACTAGCGGGAGGCAATGAGCAGTTCTTC
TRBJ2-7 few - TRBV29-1 CSVGSYGQAYEQYF TGCAGCGTTGGGAGCTACGGACAAGCCTACGAGCAGTACTTC
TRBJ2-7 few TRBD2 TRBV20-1 CSAITSGRSYEQYF TGCAGTGCTATTACTAGCGGGAGGTCCTACGAGCAGTACTTC
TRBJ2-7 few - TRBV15 CATSRGGAMSPYEQYF TGTGCCACCAGCAGAGGAGGGGCTATGTCCCCCTACGAGCAGTACTTC
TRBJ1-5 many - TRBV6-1 CASSEQGRNQPQHF TGTGCCAGCAGTGAGCAGGGCCGCAATCAGCCCCAGCATTTT
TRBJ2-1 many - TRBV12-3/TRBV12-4 CASSPDREGADEQFF TGTGCCAGCAGTCCGGACAGGGAGGGGGCCGATGAGCAGTTCTTC
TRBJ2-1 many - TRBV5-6 CASSLDNRVIVNEQFF TGTGCCAGCAGCTTGGATAACAGGGTCATCGTCAATGAGCAGTTCTTC
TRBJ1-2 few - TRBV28 CASSFKRSHYGYTF TGTGCCAGCAGTTTTAAGAGGTCCCACTATGGCTACACCTTC
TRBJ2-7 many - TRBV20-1 CSAAPGPGSYEQYF TGCAGTGCTGCACCGGGACCGGGCTCCTACGAGCAGTACTTC
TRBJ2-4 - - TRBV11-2 CASSWQPGDEAKNIQYF TGTGCCAGCAGCTGGCAGCCGGGAGATGAGGCCAAAAACATTCAGTACTTC
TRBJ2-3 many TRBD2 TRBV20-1 CSASHGGGPGDTQYF TGCAGTGCTAGTCACGGGGGAGGGCCTGGAGATACGCAGTATTTT
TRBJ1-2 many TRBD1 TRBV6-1 CASRNPGTGGGYTF TGTGCCAGCAGGAACCCCGGGACAGGGGGCGGCTACACCTTC
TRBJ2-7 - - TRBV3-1 CASSQAGNGDEQYF TGTGCCAGCAGCCAAGCAGGGAATGGGGACGAGCAGTACTTC
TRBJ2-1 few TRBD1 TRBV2 CASSYTGGFSYNEQFF TGTGCCAGCAGTTACACAGGGGGATTCTCCTACAATGAGCAGTTCTTC
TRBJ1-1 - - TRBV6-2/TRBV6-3 CASIDSNRDTEAFF TGTGCCAGCATCGACAGCAACAGGGACACTGAAGCTTTCTTT
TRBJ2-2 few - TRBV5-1 CASSLVVGANTGELFF TGCGCCAGCAGCTTGGTTGTGGGAGCGAACACCGGGGAGCTGTTTTTT
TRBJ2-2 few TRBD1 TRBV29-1 CSAKQGAGGELFF TGCAGCGCCAAACAGGGGGCGGGCGGGGAGCTGTTTTTT
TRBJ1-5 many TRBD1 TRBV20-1 CSARQGAPYQPQHF TGCAGTGCTAGACAGGGGGCCCCTTATCAGCCCCAGCATTTT
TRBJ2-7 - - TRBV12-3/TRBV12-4 CASSLSAGFYEQYF TGTGCCAGCAGTTTATCGGCAGGGTTTTACGAGCAGTACTTC
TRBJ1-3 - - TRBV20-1 CSAGALGSGNTIYF TGCAGTGCTGGGGCGTTGGGCTCTGGAAACACCATATATTTT
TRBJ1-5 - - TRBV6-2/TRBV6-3 CASSSGRLMGNQPQHF TGTGCCAGCAGTTCCGGACGGTTGATGGGCAATCAGCCCCAGCATTTT
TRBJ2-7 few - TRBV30 CAWSPRASHEQYF TGTGCCTGGAGTCCCCGTGCGTCCCACGAGCAGTACTTC
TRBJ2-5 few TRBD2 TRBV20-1 CSARDPSRGQETQYF TGCAGTGCTAGAGATCCTTCGCGGGGGCAAGAGACCCAGTACTTC
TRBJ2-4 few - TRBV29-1 CSVQGLEDIQYF TGCAGCGTGCAGGGGCTTGAGGACATTCAGTACTTC
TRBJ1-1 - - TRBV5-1 CASSSGYLGTEAFF TGCGCCAGCAGCTCGGGATATTTGGGCACTGAAGCTTTCTTT
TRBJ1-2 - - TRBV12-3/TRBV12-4 CASSLNPGGYTF TGTGCCAGCAGTTTAAACCCCGGAGGCTACACCTTC
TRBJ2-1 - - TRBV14 CASSGLNSYNEQFF TGTGCCAGCTCCGGGCTAAACTCCTACAATGAGCAGTTCTTC
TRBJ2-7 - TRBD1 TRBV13 CASSLADRDPYEQYF TGTGCCAGCAGCTTAGCCGACAGGGATCCCTACGAGCAGTACTTC
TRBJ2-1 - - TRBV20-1 CSARNPGPRNNEQFF TGCAGTGCTAGAAACCCCGGGCCTCGAAACAATGAGCAGTTCTTC
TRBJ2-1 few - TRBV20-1 CSARPTANEQFF TGCAGTGCTAGACCTACCGCTAATGAGCAGTTCTTC
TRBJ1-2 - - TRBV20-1 CSAPNNADYGYTF TGCAGTGCTCCAAATAACGCGGATTATGGCTACACCTTC
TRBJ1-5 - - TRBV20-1 CSASLQEGFQPQHF TGCAGTGCTAGTCTACAAGAGGGTTTCCAGCCCCAGCATTTT
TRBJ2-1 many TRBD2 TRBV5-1 CASSLAFGGGFPSEQFF TGCGCCAGCAGCTTGGCCTTCGGGGGAGGGTTTCCCAGTGAGCAGTTCTTC
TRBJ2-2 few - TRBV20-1 CSARLGGTGELFF TGCAGTGCTAGACTAGGGGGGACCGGGGAGCTGTTTTTT
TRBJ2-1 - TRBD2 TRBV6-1 CASSSLTGGSYNEQFF TGTGCCAGCAGCTCCCTGACGGGAGGATCCTACAATGAGCAGTTCTTC